The rows below give T cell receptor beta chains drawn from one sample of a study of beta chain features in type 1 diabetes. TCRdb's table, derived via immunoSEQ multiplex PCR, lists solely in-frame clones and lacks some. The sample contains tens of thousands of clones, around a third of which appear only once. The source material was stem cell memory CD4+ T cells from blood. The receptors were sampled from a woman aged 18-30 years in good health. Both conserved end residues are part of each CDR3.

v_call cdr3_aa
TRBV4-1 CASSQPAGQTDYEQYF
TRBV18 CASSEAGANEKLFF
TRBV2 CASSDLSRNYNEQFF
TRBV5-4 CASSLRMDIITDTQYF
TRBV4-2 CASSQGQGKETQYF
TRBV7-9 CASSLGVEQGAPKAFF
TRBV27 CASSPLVAGNTIYF
TRBV30 CAWSEGENTEAFF
TRBV6-1 CASRNRGNTEAFF
TRBV11-3 CASSLGSGGSDTQYF
TRBV14 CASSRQGGETQYF
TRBV11-2 CASSPWPPSTDTQYF
TRBV29-1 CSVEYSSFEQYF
TRBV4-1 CASSHDRLAGGSYNEQFF
TRBV7-2 CASRAGSGGYEQYF
TRBV6-1 CASSERGFYGYTF
TRBV9 CASSVGTGGGRGGYTF
TRBV29-1 CSVRQGEYQPQHF
TRBV7-9 CASSAHRGQDTGELFF
TRBV13 CASSLSISERGTDTQYF
TRBV7-2 CASSLTGPLHF
TRBV9 CASSVGLAVYEQYF
TRBV7-2 CASSLSDRGTEAFF
TRBV18 CASSPPGGEQYF
TRBV12-5 CASGQNQPQHF
TRBV5-1 CASSPWREGQNEQFF
TRBV27 CASSLWAGDKNYGYTF
TRBV9 CASSFQGGSYGYTF
TRBV5-1 CASSAGGGSYEQYF
TRBV6-5 CASSYLETDTGELFF
TRBV7-2 CASKNYSLNYGYTF
TRBV2 CASSGTGGNQPQHF
TRBV7-2 CASSLTRLYEQYF
TRBV6-1 CASSVIGGGQYEQYF
TRBV5-1 CASSLVPASGGAREQFF
TRBV4-3 CASSQEAGGVADTQYF